Each of the 19 T cell receptor beta chains below was sequenced from the same sample in a study of PD-L1 blockade in urothelial cancer (TCRdb year 2017). The library came from the immunoSEQ multiplex PCR assay. As stored in TCRdb, this immuneACCESS dataset retains in-frame rearrangements with V and J assigned. A fraction of the clones does not appear; measured against another copy, unresolved V genes explain less than half of the discrepancy, and the remainder lacks a known reason. This sample lists some 97,000 clones; about 90% were detected once. The ten largest account for over 0.8% of the sample. The sequences come from PBMCs, collected around atezolizumab (anti-PD-L1) treatment. Source of these receptors: a woman over 75 with urothelial cancer.

The V call is TRBV28, the J call TRBJ2-1; TRBD2 matches 9 bases. This CDR3 is 15 amino acids long. V lost 5 bases to trimming and J lost 3 bases; unmatched junction nucleotides: 5. The germline V gene has CDR1 MDHEN and CDR2 SYDVKM. The CDR3 region is CASSADSGSYNEQFF. CDR3 DNA sequence: TGTGCCAGCAGTGCAGATAGCGGGAGCTACAATGAGCAGTTCTTC.

The V and J genes are TRBV10-2 and TRBJ1-2, with D possibly TRBD1 on 6 matching bases. This CDR3 has 15 amino acids. CDR1 WSHSY and CDR2 SAAADI come from the germline V gene. The V and J ends lost 5 bases and 4 bases respectively, with 17 bases between them. CDR3 DNA: TGCGCCAGCAGTCCAGGGGCCGCAGGGCCCTATGGCTACACCTTC. Its protein is CASSPGAAGPYGYTF.

V gene TRBV5-8 combines with J gene TRBJ2-1, with 11 bases fitting TRBD2. Germline V CDR1 and CDR2: SGHTS, YDEGEE. This CDR3 has 15 amino acids. Trimming removed 0 bases from V and 10 bases from J; junction bases left unmatched: 6. The CDR3 spells CASSLELAGVGEQFF. The CDR3 DNA sequence: TGTGCCAGCAGCTTGGAACTAGCGGGAGTGGGAGAGCAGTTCTTC.

V usage is TRBV29-1 and J usage is TRBJ2-6, with TRBD1 identical over 10 bases. V lost 6 bases to trimming and J lost 4 bases; unmatched junction nucleotides: 6. Germline loops: CDR1 SQVTM, CDR2 ANQGSEA. This CDR3 has 15 residues. The CDR3 sequence is CSVGTGESGANVLTF. The CDR3 DNA reads as TGCAGCGTGGGGACAGGGGAGTCCGGGGCCAACGTCCTGACTTTC.

The CDR3 loop is CASSSTSGHADTQYF. In DNA, the CDR3 is TGTGCCAGCAGTTCAACTAGCGGGCACGCAGATACGCAGTATTTT. J is TRBJ2-3 and V is TRBV28, with 9 bases identical to TRBD2. The CDR3 spans 15 residues. Per the germline V gene, CDR1 is MDHEN and CDR2 is SYDVKM. The V and J ends lost 4 bases and 4 bases, in that order; junction bases with no gene match: 6.

J is TRBJ1-2 and V is TRBV28; D not resolved. The CDR3 is 13 residues long. Germline V gene data show CDR1 as MDHEN and CDR2 as SYDVKM. The germline V and J ends were trimmed by 5 bases and 4 bases, with 11 bases remaining between them. The CDR3 is CASSPNVGYGYTF. CDR3 DNA: TGTGCCAGCAGTCCTAATGTCGGCTATGGCTACACCTTC.

This clone was counted a single time. The chain couples TRBV7-2 to TRBJ1-1; D possibly corresponds to TRBD1 (6 bases). Germline V lookup: CDR1 SGHTA, CDR2 FQGNSA. The CDR3 has 15 residues. V was trimmed by 3 bases and J by 1 base, leaving 12 bases between them. For the CDR3, the DNA is TGTGCCAGCAGCTTCCTCACAGGGAGGAACACTGAAGCTTTCTTT. This translates into CASSFLTGRNTEAFF.

This clone was observed a single time. The chain carries TRBV11-2 and TRBJ1-2; TRBD1 might be the D (6 bases). With 0 bases removed from V and 5 bases from J, the gap between germline ends came to 16 bases. The CDR3 runs to 16 residues. Per the germline V gene, CDR1 is SGHAT and CDR2 is FQNNGV. The chain's CDR3 is CASSLEQGMAWYGYTF. CDR3 in DNA: TGTGCCAGCAGCTTAGAACAGGGTATGGCCTGGTATGGCTACACCTTC. Full variable domain (missing parts from reference TRBV11-2 and TRBJ1-2): EAGVAQSPRYKIIEKRQSVAFWCNPISGHATLYWYQQILGQGPKLLIQFQNNGVVDDSQLPKDRFSAERLKGVDSTLKIQPAKLEDSAVYLCASSLEQGMAWYGYTFGSGTRLTVV.

The chain joins TRBV27 to TRBJ1-5; TRBD1 aligns across 8 bases. The CDR3 runs 15 residues. V lost 5 bases and J lost 7; bases outside the gene matches: 10. Looked up from germline, CDR1 is MNHEY and CDR2 is SMNVEV (reference sequence). The CDR3: CASSPRTGYHQPQHF. The DNA for the CDR3 is TGTGCCAGCAGTCCGAGGACAGGGTATCACCAGCCCCAGCATTTT.

This clone was recorded only once. The chain combines TRBV4-1 with TRBJ1-4; TRBD1 matches 12 bases. This CDR3 is 17 amino acids long. Germline V gene sequence: CDR1 MGHRA, CDR2 YSYEKL. Trimming removed 2 bases from V and 3 bases from J; junction bases left unmatched: 4. The chain's CDR3 is CASSQRDRGPANEKLFF. For the CDR3, the DNA is TGCGCCAGCAGCCAAAGGGACAGGGGGCCGGCTAATGAAAAACTGTTTTTT.

This clone was detected only a few times. The V call is TRBV2, the J call TRBJ2-6; D gene unclear. Germline lookup yields CDR1 SNHLY and CDR2 FYNNEI. Trimming removed 6 bases at V and 2 bases at J, with 11 bases between. CDR3 length: 15 residues. CDR3 sequence reads: CASSPSVTGANVLTF. The CDR3 DNA sequence: TGTGCCAGCAGCCCCTCGGTAACTGGGGCCAACGTCCTGACTTTC.

The CDR3 region is CASSPRGREGSQFF. CDR3 bases: TGTGCCAGCAGTCCCCGGGGGCGGGAGGGATCGCAGTTCTTC. The rearrangement uses TRBV27 and TRBJ2-1, with TRBD2 identical over 9 bases. The V gene's germline CDR1 is MNHEY and CDR2 SMNVEV (reference sequence). This CDR3 spans 14 amino acids. V shed 5 bases and J 12 bases; nucleotides not matched to a gene: 11.

This chain uses TRBV4-1 with TRBJ2-7; 10 bases match TRBD2. The CDR3 loop spans 15 amino acids. V lost 4 bases, J lost 3 bases, and 6 bases stayed unmatched. Per the germline V gene, CDR1 is MGHRA and CDR2 is YSYEKL. The CDR3 loop is CASSLGLAVVYEQYF. CDR3 coding DNA: TGCGCCAGCAGCCTCGGACTAGCGGTGGTCTACGAGCAGTACTTC.

V is TRBV21-1 and J is TRBJ2-3; TRBD1 was called by the table and not checked on the DNA. TRBV21-1 is given as a pseudogene. The CDR3 sequence is 21 residues long. The CDR3 spells CASSKVFGRRTGAYHTDTQYF. CDR3 DNA sequence: TGTGCCAGCAGCAAAGTTTTTGGTCGGAGGACAGGGGCTTATCACACAGATACGCAGTATTTT.

The chain couples TRBV28 to TRBJ2-5; no clear D gene. The CDR3 contains 12 residues. The germline V gene has CDR1 MDHEN and CDR2 SYDVKM. V lost 6 bases to trimming and J lost 4 bases, with 9 bases between them. The CDR3 loop is CASSPQLETQYF. As DNA, the CDR3 is TGTGCCAGCAGCCCCCAATTAGAGACCCAGTACTTC.

The genes are TRBV9 and TRBJ1-5; tentative D call: TRBD1 (5 bases). The CDR3 spans 15 residues. Trimming shortened V by 4 bases and J by 2 bases, and 13 bases separated the two germline ends. The germline V gene has CDR1 SGDLS and CDR2 YYNGEE. Written as DNA, the CDR3 is TGTGCCAGCAGCCCAGGCGGGGGTGGCAATCAGCCCCAGCATTTT. Translated: CASSPGGGGNQPQHF.

A word on this clone: The junction departs from germline at one end; a sequencing error may be responsible. The CDR3 DNA follows: TGTGCCAGCAGCGAAGTGCCTAGCTCCACCGGGGAGCTGTTTTTT. Translating gives CASSEVPSSTGELFF. The chain links TRBV2 to TRBJ2-2, with a tentative D call TRBD2 (5 bases). There are 15 residues in the CDR3. Germline V lookup: CDR1 SNHLY, CDR2 FYNNEI.

The chain uses TRBV11-1 and TRBJ2-2, with 7 bases that match TRBD1. The V gene's germline CDR1 is SGHAT and CDR2 FQDESV (reference sequence). The CDR3 covers 15 residues. V shed 4 bases and J 3 bases; nucleotides not matched to a gene: 5. As DNA, the CDR3 is TGTGCCAGCAGCTCGGGACAGTTTGACACCGGGGAGCTGTTTTTT. Translation gives CASSSGQFDTGELFF. The entire variable domain, with the rest obtained from reference TRBV11-1 and TRBJ2-2, is as follows: EAEVAQSPRYKITEKSQAVAFWCDPISGHATLYWYRQILGQGPELLVQFQDESVVDDSQLPKDRFSAERLKGVDSTLKIQPAELGDSAMYLCASSSGQFDTGELFFGEGSRLTVL.

This chain links TRBV28 with TRBJ1-2, with D possibly being TRBD1 (6 bases). V lost 5 bases and J lost 4, with 17 bases in between. The CDR3 length is 15 residues. CDR1 is MDHEN, CDR2 SYDVKM, per germline. The CDR3 protein is CASSPNQRTAYGYTF. For the CDR3, the DNA is TGTGCCAGCAGTCCTAACCAAAGGACAGCCTATGGCTACACCTTC.